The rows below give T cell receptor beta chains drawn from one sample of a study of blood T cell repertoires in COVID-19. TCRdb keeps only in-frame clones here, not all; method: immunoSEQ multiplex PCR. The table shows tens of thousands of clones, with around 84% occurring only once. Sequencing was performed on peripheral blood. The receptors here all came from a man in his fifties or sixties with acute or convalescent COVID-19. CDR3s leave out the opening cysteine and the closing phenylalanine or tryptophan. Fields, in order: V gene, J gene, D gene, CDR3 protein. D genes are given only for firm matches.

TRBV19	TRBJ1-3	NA	ASKTRGSGNTIY
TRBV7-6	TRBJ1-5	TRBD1	ASSPPTGDRQPQH
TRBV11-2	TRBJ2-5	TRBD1	ASSPGTDPETQY
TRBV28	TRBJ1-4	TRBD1	ASSSYRGQSEKLF
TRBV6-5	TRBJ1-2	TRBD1	ASTYPRQGVGYT
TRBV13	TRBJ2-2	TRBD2	ASSPAGEGTGELF
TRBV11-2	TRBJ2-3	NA	ASSSGASTDTQY
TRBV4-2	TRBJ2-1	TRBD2	ASSHLTRTSATYNEQF
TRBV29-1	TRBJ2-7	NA	SVETNTYEQY
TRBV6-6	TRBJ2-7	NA	ASSPGAMISYEQY
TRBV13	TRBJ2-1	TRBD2	ASSPRASGGPRYNEQF
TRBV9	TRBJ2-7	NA	ASSVRGKSHEQY